The sequence of this T cell receptor beta chain was determined in a study of CD8 T cells in Susac syndrome. Germline CDR1 is SEHNR and CDR2 is FQNEAQ (reference sequence). The length of the CDR3 is 14 residues. V shed 3 bases and J shed 2 bases, with 10 bases lying between them. A quantity of 0.5 to 1 ug RNA underwent reverse transcription using random hexamers. The authors amplified TCR beta CDR3 across 54 Vbeta and 13 Jbeta using immunoSEQ multiplex PCR. From the immunoSEQ multiplex PCR reads, TCRdb called clonotypes with MiXCR, one entry per CDR3 protein. The sample includes about 170,000 distinct CDR3 sequences, 95% to 97% of them seen just once. Blood CD8+ and CD4+ T cells underwent high-throughput TCR beta sequencing. In Susac syndrome patients, recently defined diagnostic criteria for definite or probable disease were met.

This TCR came from a human donor with Susac syndrome. Sequencing was performed on CD4+ T cells from PBMCs. This chain uses TRBV7-9 with TRBJ1-2, with D perhaps TRBD1 (5 bases). The CDR3 protein is CASSFQGRNYGYTF. CDR3 DNA sequence: TGTGCCAGCAGCTTTCAGGGACGGAACTATGGCTACACCTTC.